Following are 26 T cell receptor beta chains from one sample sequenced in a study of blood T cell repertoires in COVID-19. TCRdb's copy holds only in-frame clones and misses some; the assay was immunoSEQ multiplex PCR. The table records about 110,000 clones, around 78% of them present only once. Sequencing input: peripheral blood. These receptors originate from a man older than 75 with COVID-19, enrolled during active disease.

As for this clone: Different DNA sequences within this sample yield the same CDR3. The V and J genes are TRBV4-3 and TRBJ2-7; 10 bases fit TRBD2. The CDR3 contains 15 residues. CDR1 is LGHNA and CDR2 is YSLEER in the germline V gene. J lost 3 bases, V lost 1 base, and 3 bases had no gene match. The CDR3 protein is CASSQVPSGSYEQYF. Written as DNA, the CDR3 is TGCGCCAGCAGCCAAGTCCCTAGCGGGAGCTACGAGCAGTACTTC.

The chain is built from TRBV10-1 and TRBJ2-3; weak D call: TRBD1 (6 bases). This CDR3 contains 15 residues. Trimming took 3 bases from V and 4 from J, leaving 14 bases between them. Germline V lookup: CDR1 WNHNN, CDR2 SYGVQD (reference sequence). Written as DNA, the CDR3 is TGCGCCAGCAGTGAAGGGGGAGTACGGGCAGATACGCAGTATTTT. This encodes CASSEGGVRADTQYF.

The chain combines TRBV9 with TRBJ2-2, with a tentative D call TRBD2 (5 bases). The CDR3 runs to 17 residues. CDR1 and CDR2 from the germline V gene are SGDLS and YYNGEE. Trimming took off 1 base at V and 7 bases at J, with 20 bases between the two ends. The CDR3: CASSVFLRGEEYGELFF. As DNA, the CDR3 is TGTGCCAGCAGCGTATTTCTACGGGGAGAGGAGTACGGGGAGCTGTTTTTT.

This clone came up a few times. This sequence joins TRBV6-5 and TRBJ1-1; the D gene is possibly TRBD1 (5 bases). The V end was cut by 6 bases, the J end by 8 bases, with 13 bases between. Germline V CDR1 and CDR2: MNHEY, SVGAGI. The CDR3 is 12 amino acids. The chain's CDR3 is CASSDSTLEAFF. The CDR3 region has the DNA TGTGCCAGCAGCGACAGTACGCTGGAAGCTTTCTTT.

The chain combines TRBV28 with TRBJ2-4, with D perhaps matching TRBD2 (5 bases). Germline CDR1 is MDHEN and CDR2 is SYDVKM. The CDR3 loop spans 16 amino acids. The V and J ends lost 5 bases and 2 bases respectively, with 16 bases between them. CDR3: CASSPDSDYPKNIQYF. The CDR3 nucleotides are TGTGCCAGCAGTCCCGATAGTGACTACCCCAAAAACATTCAGTACTTC.

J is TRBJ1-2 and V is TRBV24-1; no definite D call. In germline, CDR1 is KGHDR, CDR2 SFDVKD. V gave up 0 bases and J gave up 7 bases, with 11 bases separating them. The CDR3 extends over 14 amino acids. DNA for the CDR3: TGTGCCACCAGTGATTTGGAGGGATTCGGTGGCTACACCTTC. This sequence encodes CATSDLEGFGGYTF.

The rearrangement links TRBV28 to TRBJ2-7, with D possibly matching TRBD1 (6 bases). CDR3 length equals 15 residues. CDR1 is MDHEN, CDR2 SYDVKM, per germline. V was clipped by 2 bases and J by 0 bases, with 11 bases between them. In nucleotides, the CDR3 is TGTGCCAGCAGTTTAACAGGGCTCCCCTCCTACGAGCAGTACTTC. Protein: CASSLTGLPSYEQYF.

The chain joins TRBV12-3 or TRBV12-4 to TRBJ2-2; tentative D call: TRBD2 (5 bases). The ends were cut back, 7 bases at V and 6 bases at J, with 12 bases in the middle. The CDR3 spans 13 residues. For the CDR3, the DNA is TGTGCCAGCAACATACGGGGTGCCGGGGAGCTGTTTTTT. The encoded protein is CASNIRGAGELFF.

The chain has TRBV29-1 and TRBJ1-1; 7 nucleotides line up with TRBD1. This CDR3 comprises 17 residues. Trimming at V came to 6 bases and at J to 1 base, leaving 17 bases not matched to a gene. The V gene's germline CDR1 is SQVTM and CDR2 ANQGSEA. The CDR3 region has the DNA TGCAGCGTCCAAGGGTGGACAGGCCTTTATCGGAACACTGAAGCTTTCTTT. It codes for CSVQGWTGLYRNTEAFF.

Written as DNA, the CDR3 is TGTGCCAGCAGTGACAGGGCCTTCAATCAGCCCCAGCATTTT. Encoded protein: CASSDRAFNQPQHF. This rearrangement joins TRBV2 to TRBJ1-5; a weak D match, TRBD1 (5 bases). Trimming removed 3 bases at V and 3 bases at J, with 9 bases between. The CDR3 totals 14 residues. From germline, CDR1 is SNHLY and CDR2 FYNNEI. The whole variable domain, remainder taken from reference TRBV2 and TRBJ1-5, is EPEVTQTPSHQVTQMGQEVILRCVPISNHLYFYWYRQILGQKVEFLVSFYNNEISEKSEIFDDQFSVERPDGSNFTLKIRSTKLEDSAMYFCASSDRAFNQPQHFGDGTRLSIL.

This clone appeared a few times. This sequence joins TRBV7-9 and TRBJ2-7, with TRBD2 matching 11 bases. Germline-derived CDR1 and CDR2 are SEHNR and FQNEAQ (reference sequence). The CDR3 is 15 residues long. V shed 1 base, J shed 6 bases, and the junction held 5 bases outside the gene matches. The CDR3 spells CASSLVLLAGVEQYF. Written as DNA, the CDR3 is TGTGCCAGCAGCTTAGTTTTACTAGCGGGAGTCGAGCAGTACTTC.

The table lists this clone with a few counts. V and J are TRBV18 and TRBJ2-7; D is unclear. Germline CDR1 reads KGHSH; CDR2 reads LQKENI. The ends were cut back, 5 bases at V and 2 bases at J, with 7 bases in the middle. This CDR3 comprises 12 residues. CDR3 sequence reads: CASSFQTYEQYF. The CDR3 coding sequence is TGTGCCAGCTCATTCCAAACCTACGAGCAGTACTTC.

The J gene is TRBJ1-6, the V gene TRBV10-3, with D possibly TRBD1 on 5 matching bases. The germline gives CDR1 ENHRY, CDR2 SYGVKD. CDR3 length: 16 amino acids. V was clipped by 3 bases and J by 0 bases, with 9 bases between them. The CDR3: CAISERGSSYNSPLHF. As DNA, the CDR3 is TGTGCCATCAGTGAAAGGGGCAGCTCCTATAATTCACCCCTCCACTTT.

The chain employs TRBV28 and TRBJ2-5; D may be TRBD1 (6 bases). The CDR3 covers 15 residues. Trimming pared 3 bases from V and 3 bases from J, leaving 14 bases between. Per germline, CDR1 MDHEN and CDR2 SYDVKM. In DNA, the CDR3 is TGTGCCAGCAGTTTGCCCCACAGGGTAAAAGAGACCCAGTACTTC. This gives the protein CASSLPHRVKETQYF.

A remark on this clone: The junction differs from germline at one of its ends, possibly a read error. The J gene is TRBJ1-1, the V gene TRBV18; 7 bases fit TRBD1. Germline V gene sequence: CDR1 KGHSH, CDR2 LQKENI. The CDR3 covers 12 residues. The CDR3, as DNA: TGTGCCAGCTCAAACGACAGGGCTGAGGCTTTCTTT. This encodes CASSNDRAEAFF.

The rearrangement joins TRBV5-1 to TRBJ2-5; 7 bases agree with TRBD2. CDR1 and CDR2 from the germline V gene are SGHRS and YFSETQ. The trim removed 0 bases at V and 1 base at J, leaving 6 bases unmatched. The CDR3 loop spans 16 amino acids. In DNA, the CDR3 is TGCGCCAGCAGCTTGGCCCCTAGCGGCACCCAAGAGACCCAGTACTTC. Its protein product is CASSLAPSGTQETQYF.

The DNA of the CDR3 is TGTGCCAGTAGTATTGGAGTACGCTTAAGCTCCTACGAGCAGTACTTC. Its translation is CASSIGVRLSSYEQYF. The rearrangement uses TRBV19 and TRBJ2-7, with no clear D. V was trimmed by 3 bases and J by 0 bases, leaving 15 bases between them. The CDR3 is 16 residues long. The V gene's germline CDR1 is LNHDA and CDR2 SQIVND (reference sequence).

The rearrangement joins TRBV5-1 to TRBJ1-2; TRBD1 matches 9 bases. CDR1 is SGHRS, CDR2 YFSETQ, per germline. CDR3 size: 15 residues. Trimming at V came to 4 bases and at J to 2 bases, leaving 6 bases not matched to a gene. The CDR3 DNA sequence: TGCGCCAGCAGCATACAGGGGGCGGACAACTATGGCTACACCTTC. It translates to CASSIQGADNYGYTF.

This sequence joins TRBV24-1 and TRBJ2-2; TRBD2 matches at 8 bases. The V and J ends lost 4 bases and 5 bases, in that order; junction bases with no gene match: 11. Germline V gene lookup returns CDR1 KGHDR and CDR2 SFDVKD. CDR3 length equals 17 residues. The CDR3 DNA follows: TGTGCCACCAGTGAACCGCCGGGGGGGGCCCGGACCGGGGAGCTGTTTTTT. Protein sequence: CATSEPPGGARTGELFF.

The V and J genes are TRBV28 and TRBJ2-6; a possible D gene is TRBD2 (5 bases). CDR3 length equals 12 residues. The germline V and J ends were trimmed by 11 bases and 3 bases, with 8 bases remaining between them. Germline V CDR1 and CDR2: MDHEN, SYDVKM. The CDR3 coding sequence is TGTGCCGCGAGGGATGGGGCCAACGTCCTGACTTTC. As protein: CAARDGANVLTF.

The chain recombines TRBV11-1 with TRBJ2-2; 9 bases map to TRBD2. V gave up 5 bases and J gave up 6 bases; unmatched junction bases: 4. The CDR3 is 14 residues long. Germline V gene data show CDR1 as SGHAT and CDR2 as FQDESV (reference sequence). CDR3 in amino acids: CASSAAGGAGELFF. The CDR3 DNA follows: TGTGCCAGCAGCGCGGCGGGAGGGGCCGGGGAGCTGTTTTTT.

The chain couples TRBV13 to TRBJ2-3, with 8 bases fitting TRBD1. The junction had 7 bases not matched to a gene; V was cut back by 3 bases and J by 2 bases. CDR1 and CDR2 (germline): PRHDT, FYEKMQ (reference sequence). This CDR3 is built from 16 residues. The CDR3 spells CASSFGQGEDTDTQYF. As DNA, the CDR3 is TGTGCCAGCAGCTTTGGACAGGGTGAGGACACAGATACGCAGTATTTT.

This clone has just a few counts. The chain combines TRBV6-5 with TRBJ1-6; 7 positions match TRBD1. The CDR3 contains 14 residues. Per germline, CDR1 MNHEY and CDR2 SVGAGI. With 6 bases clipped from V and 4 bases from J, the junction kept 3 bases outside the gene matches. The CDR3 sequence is CASSRDRYNSPLHF. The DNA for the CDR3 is TGTGCCAGCAGCCGGGACAGATATAATTCACCCCTCCACTTT.

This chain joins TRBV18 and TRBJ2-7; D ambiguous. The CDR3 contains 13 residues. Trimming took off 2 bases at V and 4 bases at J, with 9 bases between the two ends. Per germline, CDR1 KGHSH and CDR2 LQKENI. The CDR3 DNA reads TGTGCCAGCTCACCATCTAGTATGTACGAGCAGTACTTC. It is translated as CASSPSSMYEQYF.

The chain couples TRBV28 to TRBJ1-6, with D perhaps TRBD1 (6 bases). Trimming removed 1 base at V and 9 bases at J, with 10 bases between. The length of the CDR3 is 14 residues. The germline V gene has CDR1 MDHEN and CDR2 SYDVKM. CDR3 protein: CASSLSTGFSPLHF. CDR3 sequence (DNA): TGTGCCAGCAGTTTATCTACAGGGTTTTCACCCCTCCACTTT.

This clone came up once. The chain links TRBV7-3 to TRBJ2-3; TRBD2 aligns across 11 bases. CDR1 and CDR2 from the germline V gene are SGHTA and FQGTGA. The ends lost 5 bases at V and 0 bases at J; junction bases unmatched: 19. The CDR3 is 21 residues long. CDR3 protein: CASSPRTSSGRTGGSTDTQYF. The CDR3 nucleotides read TGTGCCAGCAGCCCCCGAACTTCTAGCGGGAGGACTGGGGGCAGCACAGATACGCAGTATTTT.